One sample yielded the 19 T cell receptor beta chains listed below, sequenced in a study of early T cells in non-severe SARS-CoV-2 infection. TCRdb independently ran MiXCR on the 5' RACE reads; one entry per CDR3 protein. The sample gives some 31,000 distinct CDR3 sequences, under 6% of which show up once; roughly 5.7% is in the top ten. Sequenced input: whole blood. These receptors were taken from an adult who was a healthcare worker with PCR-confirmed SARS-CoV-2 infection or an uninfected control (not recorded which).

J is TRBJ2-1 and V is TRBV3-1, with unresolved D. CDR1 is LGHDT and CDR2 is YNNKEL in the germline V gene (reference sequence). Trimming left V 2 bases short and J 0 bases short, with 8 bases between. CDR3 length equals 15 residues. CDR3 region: CASSQTRSSYNEQFF. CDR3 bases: TGTGCCAGCAGCCAAACACGGAGCTCCTACAATGAGCAGTTCTTC.

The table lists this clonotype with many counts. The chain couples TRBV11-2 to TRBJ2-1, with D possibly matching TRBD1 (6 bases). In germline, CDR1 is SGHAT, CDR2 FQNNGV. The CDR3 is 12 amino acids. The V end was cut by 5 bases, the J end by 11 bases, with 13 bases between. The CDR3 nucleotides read TGTGCCAGCAGCACCGGACAGTTCCAGCAGTTCTTC. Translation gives CASSTGQFQQFF. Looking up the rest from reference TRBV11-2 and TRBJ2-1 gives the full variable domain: EAGVAQSPRYKIIEKRQSVAFWCNPISGHATLYWYQQILGQGPKLLIQFQNNGVVDDSQLPKDRFSAERLKGVDSTLKIQPAKLEDSAVYLCASSTGQFQQFFGPGTRLTVL.

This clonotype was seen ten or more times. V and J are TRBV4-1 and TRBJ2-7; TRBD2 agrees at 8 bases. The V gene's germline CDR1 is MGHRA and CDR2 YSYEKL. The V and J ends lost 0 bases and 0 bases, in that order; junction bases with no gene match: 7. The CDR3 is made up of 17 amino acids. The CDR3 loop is CASSQERKAGASYEQYF. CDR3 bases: TGCGCCAGCAGCCAAGAAAGGAAAGCGGGAGCCTCCTACGAGCAGTACTTC.

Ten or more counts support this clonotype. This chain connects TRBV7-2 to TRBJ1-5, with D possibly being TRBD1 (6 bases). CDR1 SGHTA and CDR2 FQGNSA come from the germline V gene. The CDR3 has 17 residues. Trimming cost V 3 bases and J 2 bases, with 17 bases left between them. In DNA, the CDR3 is TGTGCCAGCAGCTTGGACAGTTTACCGCGGGGCAATCAGCCCCAGCATTTT. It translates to CASSLDSLPRGNQPQHF. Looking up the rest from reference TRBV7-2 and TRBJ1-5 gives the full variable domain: GAGVSQSPSNKVTEKGKDVELRCDPISGHTALYWYRQSLGQGLEFLIYFQGNSAPDKSGLPSDRFSAERTGGSVSTLTIQRTQQEDSAVYLCASSLDSLPRGNQPQHFGDGTRLSIL.

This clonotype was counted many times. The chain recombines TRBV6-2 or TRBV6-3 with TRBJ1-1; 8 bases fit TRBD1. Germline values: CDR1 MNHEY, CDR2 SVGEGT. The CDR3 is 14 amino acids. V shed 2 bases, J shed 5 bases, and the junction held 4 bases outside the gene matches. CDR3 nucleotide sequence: TGTGCCAGCAGTTACCAGGGGGCGAGGACTGAAGCTTTCTTT. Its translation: CASSYQGARTEAFF.

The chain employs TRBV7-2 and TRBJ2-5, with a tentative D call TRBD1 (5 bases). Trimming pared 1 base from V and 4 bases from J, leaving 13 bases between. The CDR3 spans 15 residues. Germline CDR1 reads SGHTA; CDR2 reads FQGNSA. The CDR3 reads CASSLGPRVGETQYF. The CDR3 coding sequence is TGTGCCAGCAGCTTAGGCCCCAGGGTCGGAGAGACCCAGTACTTC. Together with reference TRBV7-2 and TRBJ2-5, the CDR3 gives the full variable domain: GAGVSQSPSNKVTEKGKDVELRCDPISGHTALYWYRQSLGQGLEFLIYFQGNSAPDKSGLPSDRFSAERTGGSVSTLTIQRTQQEDSAVYLCASSLGPRVGETQYFGPGTRLLVL.

CDR3 sequence: CASSLGGNNYGYTF. The CDR3 region has the DNA TGCGCCAGCAGCTTAGGAGGGAATAACTATGGCTACACCTTC. The gene calls are TRBV5-1 and TRBJ1-2; D not certain. The CDR3 runs 14 residues. Trimming left V 2 bases short and J 1 base short, with 9 bases between. Per the germline V gene, CDR1 is SGHRS and CDR2 is YFSETQ.

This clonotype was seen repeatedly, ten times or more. The CDR3 sequence is CASRGPLLAGQKPPADTQYF. CDR3 in DNA: TGTGCCAGCAGGGGACCTTTGCTAGCGGGCCAAAAACCTCCGGCAGATACGCAGTATTTT. The chain recombines TRBV6-1 with TRBJ2-3, with TRBD2 identical over 8 bases. Germline CDR1 MNHNS, CDR2 SASEGT. Germline trimming cut 6 bases from V and 4 bases from J; bases unmatched to any gene: 24. The CDR3 covers 20 residues.

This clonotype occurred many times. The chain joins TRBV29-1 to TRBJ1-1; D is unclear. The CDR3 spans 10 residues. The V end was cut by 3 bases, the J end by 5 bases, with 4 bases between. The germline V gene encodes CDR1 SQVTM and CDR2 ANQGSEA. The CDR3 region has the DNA TGCAGCGTTGATCGGACTGAAGCTTTCTTT. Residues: CSVDRTEAFF.

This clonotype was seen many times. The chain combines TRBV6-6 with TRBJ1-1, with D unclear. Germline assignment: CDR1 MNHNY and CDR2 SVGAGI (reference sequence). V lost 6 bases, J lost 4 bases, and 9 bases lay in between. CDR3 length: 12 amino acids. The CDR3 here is CASSPHGTEAFF. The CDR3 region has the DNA TGTGCCAGCAGCCCCCACGGCACTGAAGCTTTCTTT.

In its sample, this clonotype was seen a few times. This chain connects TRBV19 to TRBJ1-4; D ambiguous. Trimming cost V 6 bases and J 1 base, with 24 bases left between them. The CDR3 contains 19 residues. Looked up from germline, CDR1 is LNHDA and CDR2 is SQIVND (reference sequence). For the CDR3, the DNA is TGTGCCAGTAGCACCGGCAGTAAGGTGTCGGGTGGAACTAATGAAAAACTGTTTTTT. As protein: CASSTGSKVSGGTNEKLFF.

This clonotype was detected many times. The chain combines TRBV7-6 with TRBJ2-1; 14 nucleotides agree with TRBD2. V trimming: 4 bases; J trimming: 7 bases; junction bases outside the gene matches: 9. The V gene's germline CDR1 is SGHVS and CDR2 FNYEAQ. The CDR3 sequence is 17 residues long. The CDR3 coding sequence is TGTGCCAGCAGCTCCTACCTTTGGACTAGCGGGGGGAATGAGCAGTTCTTC. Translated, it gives CASSSYLWTSGGNEQFF.

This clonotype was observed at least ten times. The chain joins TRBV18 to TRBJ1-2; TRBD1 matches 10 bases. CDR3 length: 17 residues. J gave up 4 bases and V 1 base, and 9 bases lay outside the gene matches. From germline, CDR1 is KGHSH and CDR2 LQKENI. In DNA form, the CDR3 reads TGTGCCAGCTCACCACGACAGGGGGCGAGCGGGGCCTATGGCTACACCTTC. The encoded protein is CASSPRQGASGAYGYTF.

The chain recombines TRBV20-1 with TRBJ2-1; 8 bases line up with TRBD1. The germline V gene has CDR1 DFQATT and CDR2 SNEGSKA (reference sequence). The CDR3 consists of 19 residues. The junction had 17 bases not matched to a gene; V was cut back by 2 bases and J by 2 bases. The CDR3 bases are TGCAGTGCTAGACCCAGGACAGGGAACTTGAATAGGGCCTACAATGAGCAGTTCTTC. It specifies CSARPRTGNLNRAYNEQFF.

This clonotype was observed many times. The CDR3 loop reads CASSLVTSGRALTGELFF. The CDR3 coding sequence is TGTGCCAGCAGCTTAGTGACTAGCGGGAGGGCTCTAACCGGGGAGCTGTTTTTT. The rearrangement joins TRBV11-2 to TRBJ2-2; 14 bases agree with TRBD2. V shed 1 base, J shed 5 bases, and the junction held 6 bases outside the gene matches. The CDR3 sequence is 18 residues long. CDR1 is SGHAT and CDR2 is FQNNGV in the germline V gene.

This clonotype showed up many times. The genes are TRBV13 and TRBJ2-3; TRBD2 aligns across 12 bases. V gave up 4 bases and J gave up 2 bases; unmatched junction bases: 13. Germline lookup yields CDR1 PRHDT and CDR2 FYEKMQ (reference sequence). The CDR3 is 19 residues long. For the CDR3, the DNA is TGTGCCAGCAGCTACAGGCTAGCGGGAGGGCCGAGGTTCACAGATACGCAGTATTTT. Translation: CASSYRLAGGPRFTDTQYF.

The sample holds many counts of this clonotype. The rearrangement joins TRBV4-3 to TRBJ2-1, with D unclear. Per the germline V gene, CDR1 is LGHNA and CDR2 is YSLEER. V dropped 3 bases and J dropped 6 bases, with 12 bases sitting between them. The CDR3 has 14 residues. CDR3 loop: CASSHHGNSNEQFF. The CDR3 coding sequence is TGCGCCAGCAGCCACCATGGGAATAGCAATGAGCAGTTCTTC.

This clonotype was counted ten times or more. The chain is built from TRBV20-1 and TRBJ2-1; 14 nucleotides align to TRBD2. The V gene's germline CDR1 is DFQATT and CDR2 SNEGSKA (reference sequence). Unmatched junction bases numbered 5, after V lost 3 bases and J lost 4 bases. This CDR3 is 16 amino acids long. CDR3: CSARGGLAGAYNEQFF. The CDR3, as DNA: TGCAGTGCTAGGGGGGGACTAGCGGGAGCTTACAATGAGCAGTTCTTC.

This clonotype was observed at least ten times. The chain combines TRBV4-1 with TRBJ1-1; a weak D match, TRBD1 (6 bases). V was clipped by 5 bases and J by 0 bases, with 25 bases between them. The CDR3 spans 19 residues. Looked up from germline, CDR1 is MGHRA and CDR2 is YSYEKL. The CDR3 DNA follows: TGCGCCAGCAGCTCCCCCCTTCGAGGCAGGGGACGCATGAACACTGAAGCTTTCTTT. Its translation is CASSSPLRGRGRMNTEAFF.